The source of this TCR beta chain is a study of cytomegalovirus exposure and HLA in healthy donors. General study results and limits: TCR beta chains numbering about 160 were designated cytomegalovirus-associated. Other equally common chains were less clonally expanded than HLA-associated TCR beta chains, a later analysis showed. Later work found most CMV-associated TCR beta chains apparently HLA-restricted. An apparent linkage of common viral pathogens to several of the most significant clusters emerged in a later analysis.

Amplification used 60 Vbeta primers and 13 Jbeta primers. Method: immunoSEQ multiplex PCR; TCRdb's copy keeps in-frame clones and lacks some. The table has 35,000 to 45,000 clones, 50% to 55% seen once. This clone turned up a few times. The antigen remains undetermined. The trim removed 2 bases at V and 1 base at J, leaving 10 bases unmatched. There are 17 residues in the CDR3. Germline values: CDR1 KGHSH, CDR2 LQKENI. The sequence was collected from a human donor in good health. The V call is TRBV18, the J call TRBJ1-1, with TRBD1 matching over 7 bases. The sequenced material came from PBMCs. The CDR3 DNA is TGTGCCAGCTCACCAAACAGGGGCTCCCCTCAGAACACTGAAGCTTTCTTT. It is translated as CASSPNRGSPQNTEAFF.